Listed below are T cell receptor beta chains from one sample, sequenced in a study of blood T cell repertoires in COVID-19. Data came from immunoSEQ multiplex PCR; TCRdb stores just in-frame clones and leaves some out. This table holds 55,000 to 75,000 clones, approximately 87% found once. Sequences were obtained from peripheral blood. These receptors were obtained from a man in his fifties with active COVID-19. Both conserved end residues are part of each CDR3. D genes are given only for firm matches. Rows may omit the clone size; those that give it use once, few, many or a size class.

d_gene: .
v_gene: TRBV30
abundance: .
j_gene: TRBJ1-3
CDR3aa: CAWSVRLLGNTIYF
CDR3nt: TGTGCCTGGAGTGTGAGACTATTGGGAAACACCATATATTTT

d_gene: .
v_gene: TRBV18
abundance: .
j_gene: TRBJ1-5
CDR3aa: CASSPPPRTGGQGKPQHF
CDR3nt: TGTGCCAGCTCACCACCGCCCAGGACGGGAGGCCAGGGTAAGCCCCAGCATTTT

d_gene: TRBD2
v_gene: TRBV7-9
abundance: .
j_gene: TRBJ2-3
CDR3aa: CASSSGTSGRPGGDTQYF
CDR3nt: TGTGCCAGCAGCTCCGGGACTAGCGGGAGGCCCGGGGGAGATACGCAGTATTTT

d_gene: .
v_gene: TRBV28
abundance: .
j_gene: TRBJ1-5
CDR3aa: CASSFRGIGVDQPQHF
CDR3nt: TGTGCCAGCAGTTTCCGGGGAATCGGGGTGGATCAGCCCCAGCATTTT

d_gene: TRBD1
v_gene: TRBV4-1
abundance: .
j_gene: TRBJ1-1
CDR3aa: CASSLGQGVGTEAFF
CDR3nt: TGCGCCAGCAGCCTTGGACAGGGGGTTGGCACTGAAGCTTTCTTT

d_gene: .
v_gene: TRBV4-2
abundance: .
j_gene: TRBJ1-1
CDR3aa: CASTDVDSLSVKAFF
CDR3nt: TGTGCCAGCACCGACGTTGACAGCCTGTCCGTGAAAGCTTTCTTT

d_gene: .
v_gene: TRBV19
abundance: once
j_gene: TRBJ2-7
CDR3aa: CASSVVAEHYEQYF
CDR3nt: TGTGCCAGTAGTGTGGTAGCGGAACACTACGAGCAGTACTTC

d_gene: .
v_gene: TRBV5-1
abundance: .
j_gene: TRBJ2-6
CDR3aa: CASSLGSSTTSGANVLTF
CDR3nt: TGCGCCAGCAGCTTGGGGTCTAGCACCACCTCTGGGGCCAACGTCCTGACTTTC

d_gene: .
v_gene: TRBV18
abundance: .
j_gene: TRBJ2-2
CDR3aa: CASSSGRTANTGELFF
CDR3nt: TGTGCCAGCTCATCGGGTCGGACAGCCAACACCGGGGAGCTGTTTTTT

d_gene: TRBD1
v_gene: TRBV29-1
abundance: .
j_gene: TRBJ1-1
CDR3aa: CSVEPDRVNTEAFF
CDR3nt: TGCAGCGTTGAGCCGGACAGGGTAAACACTGAAGCTTTCTTT

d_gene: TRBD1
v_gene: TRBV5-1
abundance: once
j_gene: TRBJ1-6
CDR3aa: CASSSKGGEGSTSYNSPLHF
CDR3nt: TGCGCCAGCAGCAGCAAAGGGGGCGAAGGATCGACGTCCTATAATTCACCCCTCCACTTT

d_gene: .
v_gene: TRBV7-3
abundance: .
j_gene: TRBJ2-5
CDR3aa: CASSRPSSSQETQYF
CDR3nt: TGTGCCAGCAGCCGACCTTCTAGCAGCCAAGAGACCCAGTACTTC

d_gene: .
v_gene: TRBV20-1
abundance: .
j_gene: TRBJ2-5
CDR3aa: CSARELETQYF
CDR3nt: TGCAGTGCTAGGGAGTTGGAGACCCAGTACTTC

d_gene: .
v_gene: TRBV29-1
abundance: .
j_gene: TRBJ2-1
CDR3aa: CSVVWLAPSSYNEQFF
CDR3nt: TGCAGCGTTGTTTGGCTAGCCCCTAGTTCCTACAATGAGCAGTTCTTC

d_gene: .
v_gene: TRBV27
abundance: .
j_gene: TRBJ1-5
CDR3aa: CASSLFWQGEQPQHF
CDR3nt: TGTGCCAGCAGTTTATTCTGGCAGGGCGAGCAGCCCCAGCATTTT

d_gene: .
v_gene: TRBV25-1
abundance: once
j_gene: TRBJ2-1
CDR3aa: CASSPRVNEQFF
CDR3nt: TGTGCCAGCAGTCCCAGGGTCAATGAGCAGTTCTTC

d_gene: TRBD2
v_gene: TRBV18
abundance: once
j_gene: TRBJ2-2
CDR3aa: CASSPGLASTGELFF
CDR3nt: TGTGCCAGCTCACCCGGACTAGCTAGCACCGGGGAGCTGTTTTTT

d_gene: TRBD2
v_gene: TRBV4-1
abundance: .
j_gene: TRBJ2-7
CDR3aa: CASSQPMVRDYYEQYF
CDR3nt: TGCGCCAGCAGCCAACCGATGGTCCGGGACTACTACGAGCAGTACTTC

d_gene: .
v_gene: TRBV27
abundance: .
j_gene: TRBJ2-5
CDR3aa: CASSSQRGYEETQYF
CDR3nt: TGTGCCAGCAGTTCCCAACGGGGGTACGAAGAGACCCAGTACTTC